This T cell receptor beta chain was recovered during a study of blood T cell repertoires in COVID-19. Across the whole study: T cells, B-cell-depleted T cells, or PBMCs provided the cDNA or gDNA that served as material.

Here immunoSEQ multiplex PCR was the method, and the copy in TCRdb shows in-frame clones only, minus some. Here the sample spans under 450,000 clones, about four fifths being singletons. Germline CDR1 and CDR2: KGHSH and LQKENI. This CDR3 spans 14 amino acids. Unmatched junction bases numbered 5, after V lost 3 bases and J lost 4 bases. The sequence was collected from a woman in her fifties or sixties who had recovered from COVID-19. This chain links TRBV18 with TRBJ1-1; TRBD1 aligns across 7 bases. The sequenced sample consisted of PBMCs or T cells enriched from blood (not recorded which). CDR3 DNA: TGTGCCAGCTCACCTAAGGGGGCCAGCACTGAAGCTTTCTTT. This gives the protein CASSPKGASTEAFF.